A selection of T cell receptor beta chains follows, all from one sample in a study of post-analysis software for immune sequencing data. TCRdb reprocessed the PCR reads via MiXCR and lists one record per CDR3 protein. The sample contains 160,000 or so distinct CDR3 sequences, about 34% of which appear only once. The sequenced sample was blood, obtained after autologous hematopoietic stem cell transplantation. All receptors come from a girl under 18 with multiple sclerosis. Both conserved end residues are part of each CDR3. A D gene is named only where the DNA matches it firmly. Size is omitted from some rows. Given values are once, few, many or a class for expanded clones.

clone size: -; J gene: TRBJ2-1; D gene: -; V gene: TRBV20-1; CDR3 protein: CSARDPQNEQFF; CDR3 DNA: TGCAGTGCTAGAGATCCCCAGAATGAGCAGTTCTTC
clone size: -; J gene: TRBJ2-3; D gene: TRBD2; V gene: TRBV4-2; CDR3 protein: CASSIRTSVVTDTQYF; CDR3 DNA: TGTGCCAGCAGCATCCGGACTAGCGTCGTCACAGATACGCAGTATTTT
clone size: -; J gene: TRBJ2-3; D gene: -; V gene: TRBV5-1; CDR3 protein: CASSPRMGGTDTQYF; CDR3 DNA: TGCGCCAGCAGCCCGAGGATGGGGGGCACAGATACGCAGTATTTT
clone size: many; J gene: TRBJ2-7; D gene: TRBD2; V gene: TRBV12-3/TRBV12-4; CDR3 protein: CASSPSLGPAGHEQYF; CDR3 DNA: TGTGCCAGCAGTCCGAGTTTGGGGCCAGCGGGGCACGAGCAGTACTTC
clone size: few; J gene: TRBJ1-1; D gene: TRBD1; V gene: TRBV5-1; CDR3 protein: CASSLAGGPTEAFF; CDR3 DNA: TGCGCCAGCAGCTTGGCAGGGGGCCCCACTGAAGCTTTCTTT
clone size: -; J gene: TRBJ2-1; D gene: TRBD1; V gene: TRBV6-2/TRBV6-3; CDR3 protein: CASSYGTVDNEQFF; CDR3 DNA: TGTGCCAGCAGTTACGGGACAGTAGACAATGAGCAGTTCTTC
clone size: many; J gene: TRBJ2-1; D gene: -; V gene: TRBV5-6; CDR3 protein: CASSLVDPLGEQFF; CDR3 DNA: TGTGCCAGCAGCTTGGTTGACCCTCTAGGTGAGCAGTTCTTC
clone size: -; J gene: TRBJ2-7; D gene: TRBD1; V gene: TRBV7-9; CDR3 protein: CASSPDRGLYEQYF; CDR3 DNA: TGTGCCAGCAGCCCCGACAGGGGGCTCTACGAGCAGTACTTC
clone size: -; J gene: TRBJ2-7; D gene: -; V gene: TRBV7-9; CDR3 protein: CASSLKGEQYF; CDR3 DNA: TGTGCCAGCAGCTTAAAAGGCGAGCAGTACTTC
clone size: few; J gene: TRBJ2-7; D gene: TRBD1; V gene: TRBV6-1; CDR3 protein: CASSLRDRGNEQYF; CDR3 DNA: TGTGCCAGCTCCTTGCGGGACAGGGGAAACGAGCAGTACTTC
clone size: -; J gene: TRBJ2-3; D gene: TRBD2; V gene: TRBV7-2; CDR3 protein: CASSLELAGGPGDTQYF; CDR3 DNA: TGTGCCAGCAGCTTAGAACTCGCGGGAGGGCCAGGAGATACGCAGTATTTT
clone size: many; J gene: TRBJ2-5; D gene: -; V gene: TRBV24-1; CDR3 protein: CATSDQGVVETQYF; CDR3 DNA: TGTGCCACCAGTGACCAGGGAGTCGTAGAGACCCAGTACTTC
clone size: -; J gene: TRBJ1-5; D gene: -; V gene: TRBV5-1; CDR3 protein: CASSPEGGPIGNQPQHF; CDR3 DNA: TGCGCCAGCAGCCCCGAGGGTGGTCCGATCGGCAATCAGCCCCAGCATTTT
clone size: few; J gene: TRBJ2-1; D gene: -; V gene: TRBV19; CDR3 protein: CASGSRQHYNEQFF; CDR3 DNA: TGTGCCAGTGGGTCCAGACAGCACTACAATGAGCAGTTCTTC
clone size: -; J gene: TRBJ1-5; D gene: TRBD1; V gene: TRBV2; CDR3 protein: CASGVGDREPQHF; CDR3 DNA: TGTGCCAGCGGTGTAGGGGACAGGGAGCCCCAGCATTTT
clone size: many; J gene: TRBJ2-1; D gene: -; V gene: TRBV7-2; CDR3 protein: CASSSDGSNSVEQFF; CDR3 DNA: TGTGCCAGCAGCTCCGACGGGAGCAACAGCGTTGAGCAGTTCTTC
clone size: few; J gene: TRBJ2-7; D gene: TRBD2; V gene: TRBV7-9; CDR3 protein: CASSPPGTTTYEQYF; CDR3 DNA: TGTGCCAGCAGCCCCCCCGGGACTACAACCTACGAGCAGTACTTC
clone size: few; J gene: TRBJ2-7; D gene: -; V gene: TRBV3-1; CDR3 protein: CASSHRISGSYEQYF; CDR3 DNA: TGTGCCAGCAGCCATCGAATAAGTGGGTCCTACGAGCAGTACTTC
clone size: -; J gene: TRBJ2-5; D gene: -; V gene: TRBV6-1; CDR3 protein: CASSERAFGEQYF; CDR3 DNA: TGTGCCAGCAGTGAACGGGCGTTTGGGGAGCAGTACTTC
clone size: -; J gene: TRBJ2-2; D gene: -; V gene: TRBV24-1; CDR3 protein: CATSLQGYTGGLFF; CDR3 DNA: TGTGCCACCAGTTTGCAGGGGTACACCGGGGGGCTGTTTTTT
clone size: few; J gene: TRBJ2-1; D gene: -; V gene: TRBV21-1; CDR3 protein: CASGGLGVTPKLSQFF; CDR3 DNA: TGTGCCAGCGGGGGCCTAGGCGTTACCCCGAAGCTATCGCAGTTCTTC
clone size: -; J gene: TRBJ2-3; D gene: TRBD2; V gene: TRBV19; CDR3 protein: CASSMLAGGPRPGIDTQYF; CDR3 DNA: TGTGCCAGTAGTATGCTAGCGGGAGGGCCTCGTCCAGGCATAGATACGCAGTATTTT
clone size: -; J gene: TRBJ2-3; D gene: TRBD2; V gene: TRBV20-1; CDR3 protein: CSARVDGRAADTQYF; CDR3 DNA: TGCAGTGCTAGAGTCGACGGGAGGGCCGCAGATACGCAGTATTTT
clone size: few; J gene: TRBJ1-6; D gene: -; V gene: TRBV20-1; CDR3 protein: CSAMGGTVNSPLHF; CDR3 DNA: TGCAGTGCTATGGGGGGTACCGTGAATTCACCCCTCCACTTT
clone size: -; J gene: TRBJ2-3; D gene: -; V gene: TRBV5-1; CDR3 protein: CASSLAARSTDTQYF; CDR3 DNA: TGCGCCAGCAGCTTGGCGGCCCGAAGCACAGATACGCAGTATTTT
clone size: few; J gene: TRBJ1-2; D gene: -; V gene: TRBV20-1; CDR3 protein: CSARDLGGGYGYTF; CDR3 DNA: TGCAGTGCTAGAGATCTTGGAGGGGGCTATGGCTACACCTTC
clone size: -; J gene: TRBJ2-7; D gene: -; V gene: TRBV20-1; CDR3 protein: CSAEQGKGEQYF; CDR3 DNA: TGCAGTGCCGAGCAGGGGAAGGGCGAGCAGTACTTC
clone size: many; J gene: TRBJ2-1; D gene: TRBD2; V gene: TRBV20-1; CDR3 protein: CSARGGSGRGSYNEQFF; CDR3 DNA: TGCAGTGCTAGAGGTGGTAGCGGGAGGGGTTCCTACAATGAGCAGTTCTTC
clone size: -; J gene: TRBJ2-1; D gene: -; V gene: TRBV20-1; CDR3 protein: CSALSRGIYNEQFF; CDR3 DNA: TGCAGTGCCCTATCTCGGGGCATCTACAATGAGCAGTTCTTC
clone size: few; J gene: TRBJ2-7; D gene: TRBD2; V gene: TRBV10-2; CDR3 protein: CASSETSGSYEQYF; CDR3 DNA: TGCGCCAGCAGTGAGACTAGCGGGAGTTACGAGCAGTACTTC
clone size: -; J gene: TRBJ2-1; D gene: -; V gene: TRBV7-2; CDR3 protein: CASRIIGEQFF; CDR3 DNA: TGTGCCAGCAGGATCATCGGGGAGCAGTTCTTC
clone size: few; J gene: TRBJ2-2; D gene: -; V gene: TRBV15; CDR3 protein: CATSREHGSTGELFF; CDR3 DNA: TGTGCCACCAGCAGAGAACACGGATCCACCGGGGAGCTGTTTTTT
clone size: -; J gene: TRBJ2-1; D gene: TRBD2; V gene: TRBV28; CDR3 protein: CASSLGGPGGSNEQFF; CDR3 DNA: TGTGCCAGCAGTTTAGGGGGACCGGGGGGGTCGAATGAGCAGTTCTTC
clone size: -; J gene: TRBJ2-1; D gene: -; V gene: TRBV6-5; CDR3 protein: CASFEAGFNEQFF; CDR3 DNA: TGTGCCAGCTTCGAGGCAGGGTTCAATGAGCAGTTCTTC
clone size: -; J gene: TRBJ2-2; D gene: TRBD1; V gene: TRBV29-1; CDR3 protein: CSVLRQGARSGELFF; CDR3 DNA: TGCAGCGTCCTACGACAGGGGGCTCGGAGCGGGGAGCTGTTTTTT
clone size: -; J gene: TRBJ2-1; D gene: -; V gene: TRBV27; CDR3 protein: CASSLWREGNEQFF; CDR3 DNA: TGTGCCAGCAGCTTATGGCGAGAGGGCAATGAGCAGTTCTTC
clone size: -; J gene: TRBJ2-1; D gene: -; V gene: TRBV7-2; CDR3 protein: CASSLAAGPYNEQFF; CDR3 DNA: TGTGCCAGCAGCTTAGCGGCGGGACCCTACAATGAGCAGTTCTTC
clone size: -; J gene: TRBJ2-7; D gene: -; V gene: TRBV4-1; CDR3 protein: CASSQASSSSYEQYF; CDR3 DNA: TGCGCCAGCAGCCAAGCATCTAGTAGCTCCTACGAGCAGTACTTC
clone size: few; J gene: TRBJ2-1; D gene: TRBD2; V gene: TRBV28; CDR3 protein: CASSPTPLSGRRNEQFF; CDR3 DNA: TGTGCCAGCAGCCCCACCCCCTTAAGCGGGAGGAGAAATGAGCAGTTCTTC
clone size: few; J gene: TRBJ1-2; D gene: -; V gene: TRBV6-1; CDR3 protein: CAEGAGYGYTF; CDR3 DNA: TGTGCCGAAGGGGCAGGCTATGGCTACACCTTC
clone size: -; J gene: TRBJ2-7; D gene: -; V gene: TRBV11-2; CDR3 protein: CASSADRTIYYEQYF; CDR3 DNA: TGTGCCAGCAGCGCCGATCGGACCATTTACTACGAGCAGTACTTC
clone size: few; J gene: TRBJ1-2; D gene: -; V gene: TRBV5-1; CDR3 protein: CASSVGWEQDPWVYGYTF; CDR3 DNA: TGCGCCAGCAGCGTTGGGTGGGAACAGGACCCTTGGGTCTATGGCTACACCTTC
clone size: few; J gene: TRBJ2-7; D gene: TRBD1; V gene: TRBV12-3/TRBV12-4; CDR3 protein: CASTRQGEQYF; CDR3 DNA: TGTGCCAGCACGCGACAGGGCGAGCAGTACTTC
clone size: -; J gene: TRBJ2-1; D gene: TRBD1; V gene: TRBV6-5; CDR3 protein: CASSPTGTGTYNEQFF; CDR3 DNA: TGTGCCAGCAGTCCCACCGGGACAGGTACCTACAATGAGCAGTTCTTC
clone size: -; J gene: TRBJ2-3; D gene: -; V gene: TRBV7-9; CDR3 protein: CASSLAVVADTQYF; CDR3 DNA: TGTGCCAGCAGCTTAGCTGTCGTCGCAGATACGCAGTATTTT